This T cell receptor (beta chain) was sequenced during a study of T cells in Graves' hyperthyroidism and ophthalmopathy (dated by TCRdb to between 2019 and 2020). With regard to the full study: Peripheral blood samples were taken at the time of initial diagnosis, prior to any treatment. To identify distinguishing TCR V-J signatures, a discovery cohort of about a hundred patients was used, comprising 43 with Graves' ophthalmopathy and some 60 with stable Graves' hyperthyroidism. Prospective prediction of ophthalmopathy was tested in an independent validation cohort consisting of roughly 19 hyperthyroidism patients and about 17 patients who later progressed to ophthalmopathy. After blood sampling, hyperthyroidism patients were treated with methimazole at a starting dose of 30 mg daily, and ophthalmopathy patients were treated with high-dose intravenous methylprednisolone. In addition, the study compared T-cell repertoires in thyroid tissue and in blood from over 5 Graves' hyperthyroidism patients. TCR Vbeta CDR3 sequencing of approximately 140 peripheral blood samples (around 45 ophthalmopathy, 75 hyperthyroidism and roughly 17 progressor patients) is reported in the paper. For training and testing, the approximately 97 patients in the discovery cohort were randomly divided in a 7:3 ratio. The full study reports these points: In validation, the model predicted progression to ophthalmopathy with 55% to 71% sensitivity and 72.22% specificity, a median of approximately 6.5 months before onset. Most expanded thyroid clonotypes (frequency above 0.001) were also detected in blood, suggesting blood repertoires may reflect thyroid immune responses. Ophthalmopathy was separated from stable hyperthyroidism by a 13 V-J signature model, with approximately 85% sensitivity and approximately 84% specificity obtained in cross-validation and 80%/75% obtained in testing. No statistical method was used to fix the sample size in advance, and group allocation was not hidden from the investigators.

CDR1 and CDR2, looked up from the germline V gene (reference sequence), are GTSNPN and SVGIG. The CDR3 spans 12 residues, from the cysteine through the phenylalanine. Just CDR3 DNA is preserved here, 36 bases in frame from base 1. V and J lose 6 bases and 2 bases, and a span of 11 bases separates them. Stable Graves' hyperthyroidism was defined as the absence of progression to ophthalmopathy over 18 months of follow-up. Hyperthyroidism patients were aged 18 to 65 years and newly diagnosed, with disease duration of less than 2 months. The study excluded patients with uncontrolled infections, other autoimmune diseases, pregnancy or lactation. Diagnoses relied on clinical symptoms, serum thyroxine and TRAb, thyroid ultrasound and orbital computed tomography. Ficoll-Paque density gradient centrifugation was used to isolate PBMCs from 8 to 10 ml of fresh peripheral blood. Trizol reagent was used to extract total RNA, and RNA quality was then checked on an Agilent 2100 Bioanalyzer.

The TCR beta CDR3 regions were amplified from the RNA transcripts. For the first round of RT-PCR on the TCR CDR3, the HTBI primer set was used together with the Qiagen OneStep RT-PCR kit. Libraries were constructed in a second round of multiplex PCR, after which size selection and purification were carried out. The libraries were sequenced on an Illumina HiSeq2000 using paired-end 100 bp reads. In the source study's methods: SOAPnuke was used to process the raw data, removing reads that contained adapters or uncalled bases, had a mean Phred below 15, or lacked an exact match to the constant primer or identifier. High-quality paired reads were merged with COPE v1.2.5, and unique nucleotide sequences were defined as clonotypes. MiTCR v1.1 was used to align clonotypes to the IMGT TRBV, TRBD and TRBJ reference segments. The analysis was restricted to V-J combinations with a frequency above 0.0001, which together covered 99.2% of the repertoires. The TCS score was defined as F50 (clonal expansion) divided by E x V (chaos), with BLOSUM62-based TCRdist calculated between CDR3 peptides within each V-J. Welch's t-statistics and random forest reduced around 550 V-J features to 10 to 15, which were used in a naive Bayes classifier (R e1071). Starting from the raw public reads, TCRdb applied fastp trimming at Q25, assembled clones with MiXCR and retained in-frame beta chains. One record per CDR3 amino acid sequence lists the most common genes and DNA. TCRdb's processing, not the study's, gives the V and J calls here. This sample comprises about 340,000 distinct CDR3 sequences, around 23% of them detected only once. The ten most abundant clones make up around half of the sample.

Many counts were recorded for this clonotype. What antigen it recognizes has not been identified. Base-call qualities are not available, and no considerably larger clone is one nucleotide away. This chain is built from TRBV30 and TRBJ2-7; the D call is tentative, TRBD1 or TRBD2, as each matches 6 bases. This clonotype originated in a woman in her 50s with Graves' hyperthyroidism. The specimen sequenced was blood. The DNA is TGTGCCTGTAGGGGGAGGACCTACGAGCAGTACTTC. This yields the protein CACRGRTYEQYF.